This TCR beta chain was identified in a study of blood T cell repertoires in COVID-19. In the source study's methods: Estimates of nucleated cell counts were drawn from the amplification of reference gene primers. Sequencing used immunoSEQ multiplex PCR; TCRdb keeps in-frame clones, though not all of them. That table is the source of V, J and clone size, and D and trimming were worked out from the DNA. In the table there are 310,000 or so clones, about 85% of which are singletons. The receptor was isolated from a woman in her twenties or thirties who had recovered from COVID-19. Material: PBMCs or T cells enriched from blood (not recorded which).

Here the CDR3 reads CASSRDRVLGVAQHF. In DNA, the CDR3 is TGTGCCAGCAGCCGGGACAGGGTTCTCGGAGTGGCCCAGCATTTT. The rearrangement joins TRBV7-8 to TRBJ1-5; 9 bases match TRBD1. CDR1 and CDR2 from the germline V gene are SGHVS and FQNEAQ. V shed 5 bases and J 11 bases; nucleotides not matched to a gene: 13. This CDR3 contains 15 residues.